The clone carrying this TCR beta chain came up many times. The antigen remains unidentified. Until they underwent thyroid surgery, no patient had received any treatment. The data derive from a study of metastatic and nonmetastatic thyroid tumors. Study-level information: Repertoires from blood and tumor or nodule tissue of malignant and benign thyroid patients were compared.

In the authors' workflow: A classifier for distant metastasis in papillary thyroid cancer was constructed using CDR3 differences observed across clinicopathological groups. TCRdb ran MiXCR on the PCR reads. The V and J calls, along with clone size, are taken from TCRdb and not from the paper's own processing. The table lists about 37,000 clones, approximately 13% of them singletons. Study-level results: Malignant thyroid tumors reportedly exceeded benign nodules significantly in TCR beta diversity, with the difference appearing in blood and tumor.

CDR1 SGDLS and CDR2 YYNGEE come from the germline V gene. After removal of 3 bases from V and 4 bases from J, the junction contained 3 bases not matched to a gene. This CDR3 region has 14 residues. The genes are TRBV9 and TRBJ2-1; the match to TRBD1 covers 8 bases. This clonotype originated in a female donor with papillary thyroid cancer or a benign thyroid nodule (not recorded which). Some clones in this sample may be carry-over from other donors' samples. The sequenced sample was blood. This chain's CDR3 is CASSGTGPYNEQFF. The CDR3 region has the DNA TGTGCCAGCAGCGGGACAGGGCCATACAATGAGCAGTTCTTC.